These T cell receptor beta chains were read from a single sample in a study of metastatic and nonmetastatic thyroid tumors. TCRdb re-clonotyped the PCR reads via MiXCR. The sample holds under 55,000 clones, about a sixth seen once. Sequenced input: blood. The receptors come from a female donor with papillary thyroid cancer or a benign thyroid nodule (not recorded which). Some clones in this sample may be carry-over from other donors' samples. CDR3s include the opening cysteine and the closing phenylalanine or tryptophan. A D gene is named only where the DNA matches it firmly. Size is stated for part of the rows, as once, few or many counts, or as a class when the clone is expanded.

j_call v_call d_call clone_size cdr3_aa cdr3_nt
TRBJ2-7 TRBV20-1 TRBD1 many CSARSDRDYEQYF TGCAGTGCTAGATCTGACAGGGACTACGAGCAGTACTTC
TRBJ1-1 TRBV6-5 - many CASSYGDVRNTEAFF TGTGCCAGCAGTTACGGGGACGTCCGGAACACTGAAGCTTTCTTT
TRBJ1-3 TRBV20-1 - many CSAPRGGSGNTIYF TGCAGTGCTCCGCGGGGAGGGTCTGGAAACACCATATATTTT
TRBJ2-1 TRBV6-6 TRBD2 many CASSYHPLAGETESSYNEQFF TGTGCCAGCAGTTACCACCCACTAGCGGGAGAAACCGAGAGCTCCTACAATGAGCAGTTCTTC
TRBJ2-2 TRBV28 - - CASLRDQVGELFF TGTGCCAGCCTCCGGGACCAGGTGGGGGAGCTGTTTTTT
TRBJ1-1 TRBV28 TRBD1 many CASSPGQGGFSGEAFF TGTGCCAGCAGTCCGGGACAGGGGGGGTTTTCCGGTGAAGCTTTCTTT
TRBJ1-1 TRBV6-2/TRBV6-3 - few CASSYPGYTEAFF TGTGCCAGCAGTTACCCCGGGTACACTGAAGCTTTCTTT
TRBJ2-1 TRBV20-1 TRBD2 - CSAKKTGGLYNEQFF TGCAGTGCTAAAAAAACGGGAGGCCTGTACAATGAGCAGTTCTTC
TRBJ1-6 TRBV20-1 TRBD1 many CSASRDRGNSPLHF TGCAGTGCTAGTCGGGACAGGGGCAATTCACCCCTCCACTTT
TRBJ1-2 TRBV11-1 - - CASSSTQWATYYGYTF TGTGCCAGCAGCTCAACCCAGTGGGCGACGTACTATGGCTACACCTTC
TRBJ2-1 TRBV16 TRBD1 few CASSPGQGNEQFF TGTGCCAGCAGCCCTGGACAGGGCAATGAGCAGTTCTTC